What follows are 19 T cell receptor beta chains derived from one specimen sequenced in a study of cytomegalovirus exposure and HLA in healthy donors. The PCR had 60 Vbeta and 13 Jbeta primers. The assay was immunoSEQ multiplex PCR, and TCRdb's table has in-frame clones only and misses some. The sample lists approximately 210,000 clones, roughly four fifths occurring once. Sequencing was carried out using PBMCs. The receptors here all came from a man aged 18 to 30 in good health and CMV-seronegative.

The chain links TRBV14 to TRBJ1-1; no firm D call. CDR3 length equals 16 residues. The V gene's germline CDR1 is SGHDN and CDR2 FVKESK. V was pared by 6 bases and J by 2 bases, with 19 bases between. In DNA form, the CDR3 reads TGTGCCAGCAGTCTGGGTAACTACCCCCCAAACACTGAAGCTTTCTTT. Protein: CASSLGNYPPNTEAFF.

The count of this clone is one. The rearrangement joins TRBV5-6 to TRBJ1-1; TRBD1 agrees at 8 bases. Germline-derived CDR1 and CDR2 are SGHDT and YYEEEE. This CDR3 spans 13 amino acids. The V segment lost 0 bases and the J segment 7 bases; nucleotides outside the gene matches: 2. The chain's CDR3 is CASSLGTGSEAFF. In nucleotides, the CDR3 is TGTGCCAGCAGCTTGGGGACAGGGAGTGAAGCTTTCTTT.

V gene TRBV19 combines with J gene TRBJ1-1; 7 bases match TRBD1. Germline V gives CDR1 LNHDA, CDR2 SQIVND (reference sequence). There are 15 residues in the CDR3. With V trimmed by 5 bases and J by 0 bases, 6 bases remained unmatched. The CDR3 nucleotides are TGTGCCAGTAGTCCCGGGACAGATATGAACACTGAAGCTTTCTTT. It is translated as CASSPGTDMNTEAFF.

J is TRBJ2-5 and V is TRBV7-6; no clear D gene. The J call is uncertain, as TRBJ2-7 better fits the DNA end. From germline, CDR1 is SGHVS and CDR2 FNYEAQ. This CDR3 region has 12 residues. CDR3 nucleotides: TGTGCCAGCAGCTCCACTTCCCTCGAGCAGTACTTC. Its translation: CASSSTSLEQYF.

This clone has just one count. The chain uses TRBV6-5 and TRBJ1-3, with D perhaps matching TRBD1 (5 bases). CDR3 length: 16 amino acids. Trimming cost V 0 bases and J 2 bases, with 11 bases left between them. Germline V gene sequence: CDR1 MNHEY, CDR2 SVGAGI. CDR3 sequence (DNA): TGTGCCAGCAGTTACTCGAGCGCGGGGGCTGGAAACACCATATATTTT. It specifies CASSYSSAGAGNTIYF.

The chain recombines TRBV5-1 with TRBJ1-2, with 7 bases that match TRBD1. From germline, CDR1 is SGHRS and CDR2 YFSETQ. CDR3 size: 15 residues. Losses at the gene ends were 3 bases for V and 4 bases for J; bases not matched to a gene: 9. Here the CDR3 reads CASSWWDRQSYGYTF. The CDR3 DNA reads TGCGCCAGCAGCTGGTGGGACAGACAAAGCTATGGCTACACCTTC.

The chain combines TRBV18 with TRBJ2-2; 14 positions match TRBD2. Germline V CDR1 and CDR2: KGHSH, LQKENI. The CDR3 covers 16 residues. Trimming removed 4 bases from V and 6 bases from J; junction bases left unmatched: 4. The chain's CDR3 is CASSRPGLAGAGELFF. Here the CDR3 DNA reads TGTGCCAGCTCACGACCGGGACTAGCGGGAGCCGGGGAGCTGTTTTTT.

The chain employs TRBV5-1 and TRBJ1-2; TRBD1 agrees at 7 bases. The CDR3 has 16 amino acids. The germline gives CDR1 SGHRS, CDR2 YFSETQ. Losses at the gene ends were 1 base for V and 1 base for J; bases not matched to a gene: 7. The chain's CDR3 is CASSLYGTALNYGYTF. The DNA of the CDR3 is TGCGCCAGCAGCTTGTATGGGACAGCTCTTAACTATGGCTACACCTTC.

The genes are TRBV11-3 and TRBJ2-1, with 10 bases identical to TRBD1. Germline V CDR1 and CDR2: SGHNT, YENEEA. The V segment lost 5 bases and the J segment 4 bases; nucleotides outside the gene matches: 14. The CDR3 covers 18 residues. The CDR3 region is CASSPLNYGTGDYNEQFF. In DNA form, the CDR3 reads TGTGCCAGCAGCCCCCTCAACTACGGGACAGGGGATTACAATGAGCAGTTCTTC.

J is TRBJ1-3 and V is TRBV2; perhaps TRBD1 as D (6 bases). The CDR3 is 16 amino acids. CDR1 and CDR2 from the germline V gene are SNHLY and FYNNEI. The V gene lost 7 bases and the J gene lost 0 bases, with 16 bases spanning the gap. As DNA, the CDR3 is TGTGCCAGCACAGAGGAGACAGGTCACTCTGGAAACACCATATATTTT. Translation: CASTEETGHSGNTIYF.

The V and J genes are TRBV15 and TRBJ2-7; 8 nucleotides line up with TRBD2. The CDR3 extends over 15 amino acids. V gave up 1 base and J gave up 2 bases; unmatched junction bases: 4. In germline, CDR1 is LNHNV, CDR2 YYDKDF (reference sequence). CDR3 in DNA: TGTGCCACCAGCAGAGGCCAGCGGGGGACCTACGAGCAGTACTTC. It codes for CATSRGQRGTYEQYF.

The CDR3: CASSLAESSWGDTEAFF. The CDR3 nucleotides read TGCGCCAGCAGCTTGGCCGAGTCGAGTTGGGGGGACACTGAAGCTTTCTTT. The chain employs TRBV5-1 and TRBJ1-1; possibly TRBD1 for D (5 bases). V shed 0 bases and J shed 3 bases, with 18 bases lying between them. Germline-derived CDR1 and CDR2 are SGHRS and YFSETQ. This CDR3 has 17 amino acids.

This clone was counted a few times. The V gene is TRBV7-2, the J gene TRBJ1-1; maybe TRBD1 (5 bases). V was shortened by 8 bases and J by 3 bases, with 7 bases between the two germline ends. Germline CDR1 and CDR2: SGHTA and FQGNSA. This CDR3 is built from 11 residues. In nucleotides, the CDR3 is TGTGCCAGCGGGGCCTACACTGAAGCTTTCTTT. This gives the protein CASGAYTEAFF.

V is TRBV6-5 and J is TRBJ2-5, with 12 bases identical to TRBD2. CDR3 size: 15 residues. V lost 5 bases to trimming and J lost 7 bases; unmatched junction nucleotides: 8. Germline V gene data show CDR1 as MNHEY and CDR2 as SVGAGI. CDR3 in DNA: TGTGCCAGCAGTCGACTAGCGGGGGCCGCAGGGACCCAGTACTTC. This translates into CASSRLAGAAGTQYF.

The rearrangement uses TRBV4-3 and TRBJ1-6; the D is unclear. Germline V gene data show CDR1 as LGHNA and CDR2 as YSLEER. Trimming stripped 0 bases from V and 5 bases from J, with 8 bases between. This CDR3 spans 15 amino acids. The CDR3 protein is CASSQDRLNNSPLHF. CDR3 DNA sequence: TGCGCCAGCAGCCAAGATAGACTAAATAATTCACCCCTCCACTTT.

The J gene is TRBJ2-7, the V gene TRBV18; D is unclear. This CDR3 comprises 13 residues. Between the trimmed V and J ends, which lost 0 bases and 6 bases, there was a span of 9 bases. Germline values: CDR1 KGHSH, CDR2 LQKENI. This CDR3 is CASSPPSVLEQYF. As DNA, the CDR3 is TGTGCCAGCTCACCACCGTCTGTCCTCGAGCAGTACTTC.

The chain uses TRBV6-5 and TRBJ1-5; no reliable D call. Trimming took off 2 bases at V and 1 base at J, with 6 bases between the two ends. The CDR3 runs to 14 residues. Germline-derived CDR1 and CDR2 are MNHEY and SVGAGI. The CDR3 here is CASSYGGSNQPQHF. CDR3 nucleotide sequence: TGTGCCAGCAGTTACGGAGGGAGCAATCAGCCCCAGCATTTT.

The chain uses TRBV27 and TRBJ2-3; 11 bases agree with TRBD2. CDR3 length: 17 amino acids. Germline trimming cut 4 bases from V and 5 bases from J; bases unmatched to any gene: 11. CDR1 and CDR2 from the germline V gene are MNHEY and SMNVEV (reference sequence). As DNA, the CDR3 is TGTGCCAGCAGTTCGCCCCTTAGCGGGGGGGCCAAAGATACGCAGTATTTT. It yields the protein CASSSPLSGGAKDTQYF.

The chain has TRBV11-2 and TRBJ2-7; D is possibly TRBD2 (8 bases). The CDR3 has 15 amino acids. Per the germline V gene, CDR1 is SGHAT and CDR2 is FQNNGV. Trimming removed 5 bases from V and 5 bases from J, with 19 bases in between. CDR3 in DNA: TGTGCCAGCAGCCCCCGGGAGGGGGCGGTCGACGAGCAGTACTTC. Residues: CASSPREGAVDEQYF.